The source of this TCR beta chain is a study of vaccination and CD4 T cells after COVID-19. Study background: The authors used overlapping spike peptides from SARS-CoV-2, HCoV-NL63, HCoV-OC43 and HCoV-229E to stimulate cells.

The table lists this clonotype with a few counts. Its antigen is unknown. The length of the CDR3 is 15 residues. Germline V lookup: CDR1 SEHNR, CDR2 FQNEAQ (reference sequence). Trimming cost V 5 bases and J 0 bases, with 12 bases left between them. The Oncomine TCR Beta short-read assay was applied to DNA of cultured CD4+ T cells. TCRdb re-analysed the PCR reads in MiXCR, keeping a single row per CDR3 protein. Among about 16,000 distinct CDR3 sequences listed, more than 30% were seen once. Treatment denoted: approximately 9-day PBMC culture with coronavirus spike peptide pools or control peptides (ViraFEST assay). Negative selection yielded CD4+ T cells from day-10 cultures.

Source: CD4+ T cells from blood, cultured in vitro, taken before SARS-CoV-2 vaccination. The TCR sequence derives from a human donor who received a COVID-19 vaccine. The chain couples TRBV7-9 to TRBJ2-3; D uncertain. The CDR3 DNA reads TGTGCCAGCAGCGAAAGTCCAAGAAGCACAGATACGCAGTATTTT. Protein product: CASSESPRSTDTQYF. Full variable domain (outside the CDR3, taken from reference TRBV7-9 and TRBJ2-3): DTGVSQNPRHKITKRGQNVTFRCDPISEHNRLYWYRQTLGQGPEFLTYFQNEAQLEKSRLLSDRFSAERPKGSFSTLEIQRTEQGDSAMYLCASSESPRSTDTQYFGPGTRLTVL.